These T cell receptor beta chains were read from a single sample in a study. TCRdb analysed the 5' RACE reads with MiXCR anew, one entry per CDR3 protein. The sample has about 41,000 distinct CDR3 sequences, around 30% seen once. The material sequenced was memory CD4+ T cells sorted from a lymph node. The source is a female donor with breast cancer. CDR3s include the opening cysteine and the closing phenylalanine or tryptophan. A D gene is named only where the DNA matches it firmly. A clone size is listed for some rows: how often the clone was seen (once, few, many), or a class if it is expanded.

cdr3_length clone_size j_call d_call v_call cdr3_nt cdr3_aa
13 few TRBJ2-2 NA TRBV20-1 TGCAGTGCTAGGAAGCGGGCAAACGGGGAGCTGTTTTTT CSARKRANGELFF
16 few TRBJ2-3 TRBD2 TRBV5-1 TGCGCCAGCAGCTCTAGCGGGATCTCCCTGGGAGATACGCAGTATTTT CASSSSGISLGDTQYF
13 NA TRBJ2-7 TRBD2 TRBV28 TGTGCCAGCACGTCGGGGGGGGACTACGAGCAGTACTTC CASTSGGDYEQYF
15 NA TRBJ2-1 NA TRBV5-4 TGTGCCAGCAGCTCCCGTTCAGGGCCCTACAATGAGCAGTTCTTC CASSSRSGPYNEQFF
14 few TRBJ1-2 NA TRBV6-1 TGTGCCAGCAGTGTGGGCCTAGCTAACTATGGCTACACCTTC CASSVGLANYGYTF
15 NA TRBJ2-1 NA TRBV4-1 TGCGCCAGCAGCCCTTCGGGACGGTCACCCAATGAGCAGTTCTTC CASSPSGRSPNEQFF
15 NA TRBJ2-7 NA TRBV7-9 TGTGCCAGCAGCTTTAAGAGTCCATCCTTTTTAGAGCAGTACTTC CASSFKSPSFLEQYF
15 few TRBJ2-2 NA TRBV4-1 TGCGCCAGCAGCCGGGGCAGGGGGAACACCGGGGAGCTGTTTTTT CASSRGRGNTGELFF
15 few TRBJ1-1 NA TRBV7-3 TGTGCCAGCAGCCCGGGGGCAGGGGCGAACACTGAAGCTTTCTTT CASSPGAGANTEAFF
12 few TRBJ2-2 NA TRBV5-1 TGCGCCAGCAGCTTCGGCCCCGGGGAGCTGTTTTTT CASSFGPGELFF
15 few TRBJ2-5 TRBD2 TRBV6-2/TRBV6-3 TGTGCCAGCAGTACTACTAGCGCCTTCCAAAGGACCCAGTACTTC CASSTTSAFQRTQYF
14 NA TRBJ2-5 NA TRBV20-1 TGCAGTGCTAGGAGGGCGCAAGGCCTAGAGACCCAGTACTTC CSARRAQGLETQYF
12 NA TRBJ1-6 NA TRBV20-1 TGCAGTGCTAGACAGGGCGGTTCACCCCTCCACTTT CSARQGGSPLHF
14 NA TRBJ1-2 TRBD1 TRBV4-1 TGCGCCAGCAGCCCCAGGGGGTTGGATGATGGCTACACCTTC CASSPRGLDDGYTF
14 NA TRBJ1-6 TRBD1 TRBV6-5 TGTGCCAGCAGTGACAGGGCTCAATATTCACCCCTCCACTTT CASSDRAQYSPLHF
13 NA TRBJ2-5 TRBD2 TRBV3-1 TGTGCCAGCAGCCAGTCGGGGGGGGAGACCCAGTACTTC CASSQSGGETQYF
14 NA TRBJ2-5 TRBD2 TRBV11-3 TGTGCCAGCAGCTTGGGGGGGAACCAAGAGACCCAGTACTTC CASSLGGNQETQYF
18 NA TRBJ2-1 TRBD2 TRBV4-1 TGCGCCAGCAGCCCCCGGACTAGCGGGGGCAGCTCCTACAATGAGCAGTTCTTC CASSPRTSGGSSYNEQFF
14 few TRBJ2-7 NA TRBV20-1 TGCAGTGCTGTACTCGGGCAGGCGTCCTACGAGCAGTACTTC CSAVLGQASYEQYF
15 NA TRBJ1-2 NA TRBV7-3 TGTGCCAGCAGCGCAGACGGATACACTAACTATGGCTACACCTTC CASSADGYTNYGYTF
15 many TRBJ2-3 NA TRBV12-3/TRBV12-4 TGTGCCAGCAGTGCGGCCGCCTACAAGTTAAATACGCAGTATTTT CASSAAAYKLNTQYF
11 few TRBJ2-7 NA TRBV20-1 TGCAGTGCTAGAGGTCCCTACGAGCAGTACTTC CSARGPYEQYF
16 few TRBJ1-3 TRBD1 TRBV6-5 TGTGCCAGCAGTGCCCGGACAGGGGGCTCTGGAAACACCATATATTTT CASSARTGGSGNTIYF
11 few TRBJ2-7 NA TRBV6-2/TRBV6-3 TGTGCCAGCAGCAACCTCTACGAGCAGTACTTC CASSNLYEQYF
11 NA TRBJ2-7 NA TRBV7-2 TGTGCCAGCAGGCCCGCGGGAGAGCAGTACTTC CASRPAGEQYF
15 few TRBJ1-4 NA TRBV20-1 TGCAGTGCTAGAGACTGGACAACAACTAATGAAAAACTGTTTTTT CSARDWTTTNEKLFF
16 few TRBJ2-1 TRBD2 TRBV10-3 TGTGCCAGCGAGGCCGGGAGCGGGGGGACATACAATGAGCAGTTCTTC CASEAGSGGTYNEQFF
14 few TRBJ1-1 TRBD1 TRBV20-1 TGCGGTGCTGGGACAGGGCGGGGGAACACTGAAGCTTTCTTT CGAGTGRGNTEAFF
15 NA TRBJ2-2 NA TRBV9 TGTGCCAGCAGCGTAGAACCTCACCCAGCGAGGGAGCTGTTTTTT CASSVEPHPARELFF
16 NA TRBJ2-6 NA TRBV12-3/TRBV12-4 TGTGCCAGCAGTCCCCTGGGCGGAACTGGGGCCAACGTCCTGACTTTC CASSPLGGTGANVLTF
16 NA TRBJ2-7 NA TRBV3-1 TGTGCCAGCAGCCAAGAAGCCGGGGGCCCTCTCTACGAGCAGTACTTC CASSQEAGGPLYEQYF
13 many TRBJ2-1 TRBD2 TRBV20-1 TGCAGTGCTAGAGATTCTAGCGGGGCCAAGCAGTTCTTC CSARDSSGAKQFF
15 NA TRBJ2-1 TRBD2 TRBV20-1 TGCAGTGCTATTACTGGGACTAGCGGGGACAATGAGCAGTTCTTC CSAITGTSGDNEQFF
15 many TRBJ2-1 NA TRBV5-1 TGCGCCAGCTACGCTCACGACGGATCATACAATGAGCAGTTCTTC CASYAHDGSYNEQFF
13 few TRBJ2-7 TRBD1 TRBV20-1 TGCAGTGCAAGGACAGGGGGAGTCTACGAGCAGTACTTC CSARTGGVYEQYF
15 few TRBJ2-2 TRBD2 TRBV5-1 TGCGCCAGCAGCTTCGACGGGAGGGACACCGGGGAGCTGTTTTTT CASSFDGRDTGELFF
15 few TRBJ2-2 NA TRBV20-1 TGCAGTGCTGGCCCAGGGCGGGACAACACCGGGGAGCTGTTTTTT CSAGPGRDNTGELFF
14 NA TRBJ2-7 NA TRBV7-9 TGTGCCAGCAGCGCAGGGGAGGGAAGGGTCGAGCAGTACTTC CASSAGEGRVEQYF
14 NA TRBJ1-5 NA TRBV12-3/TRBV12-4 TGTGCCAGCAGTTTATCTTCGGAGGTACAGCCCCAGCATTTT CASSLSSEVQPQHF
15 many TRBJ2-7 NA TRBV4-1 TGCGCCAGCAGCCAAGTCGGCAGGCGAATCTACGAGCAGTACTTC CASSQVGRRIYEQYF
14 many TRBJ1-2 NA TRBV10-3 TGTGCCATCAGGGGCCCGGGGGGTGGCTATGGCTACACCTTC CAIRGPGGGYGYTF
14 NA TRBJ2-7 TRBD1 TRBV28 TGTGCCAGCAGTTTCCCGGGACAGGCCGGGGAGCAGTACTTC CASSFPGQAGEQYF
13 once TRBJ2-7 NA TRBV28 TGTGCCAGCAGTTTCTTGGCGGGTTACGAGCAGTACTTC CASSFLAGYEQYF
14 few TRBJ2-7 NA TRBV6-4 TGTGCCAGCAGTGCCCCCTCGGCCACCTACGAGCAGTACTTC CASSAPSATYEQYF
16 NA TRBJ2-3 NA TRBV2 TGTGCCAGCAGTGAACGGGCAGTATCTAGCACAGATACGCAGTATTTT CASSERAVSSTDTQYF
13 few TRBJ2-2 NA TRBV7-9 TGTGCCAGCAGCTTCTCAAACACCGGGGAGCTGTTTTTT CASSFSNTGELFF